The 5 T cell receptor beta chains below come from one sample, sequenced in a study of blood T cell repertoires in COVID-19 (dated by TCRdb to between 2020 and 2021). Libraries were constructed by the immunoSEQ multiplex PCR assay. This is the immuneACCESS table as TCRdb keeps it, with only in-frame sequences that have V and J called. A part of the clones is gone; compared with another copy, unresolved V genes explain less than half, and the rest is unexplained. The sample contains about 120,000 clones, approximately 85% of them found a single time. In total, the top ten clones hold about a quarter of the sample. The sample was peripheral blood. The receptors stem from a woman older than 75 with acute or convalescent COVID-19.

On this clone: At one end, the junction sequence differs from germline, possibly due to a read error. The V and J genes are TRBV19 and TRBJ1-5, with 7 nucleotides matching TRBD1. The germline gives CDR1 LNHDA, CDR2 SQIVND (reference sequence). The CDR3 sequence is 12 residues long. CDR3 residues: CASSIGSRDRTF. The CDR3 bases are TGTGCCAGTAGTATCGGGAGTCGGGACAGAACTTTT. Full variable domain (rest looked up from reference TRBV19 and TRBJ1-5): DGGITQSPKYLFRKEGQNVTLSCEQNLNHDAMYWYRQDPGQGLRLIYYSQIVNDFQKGDIAEGYSVSREKKESFPLTVTSAQKNPTAFYLCASSIGSRDRTFGDGTRLSIL.

The CDR3 is CASSGVSGGLSTDTQYF. The CDR3 nucleotides are TGTGCCAGCAGCGGCGTGTCAGGGGGCCTTAGCACAGATACGCAGTATTTT. The rearrangement links TRBV2 to TRBJ2-3; TRBD1 aligns across 8 bases. The V and J ends lost 6 bases and 0 bases, in that order; junction bases with no gene match: 11. Germline-derived CDR1 and CDR2 are SNHLY and FYNNEI. The CDR3 has 17 amino acids.

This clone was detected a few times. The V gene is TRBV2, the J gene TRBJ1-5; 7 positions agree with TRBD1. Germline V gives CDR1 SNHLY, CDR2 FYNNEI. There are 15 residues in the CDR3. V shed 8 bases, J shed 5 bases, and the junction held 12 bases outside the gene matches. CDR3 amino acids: CASLSGGQPDQPQHF. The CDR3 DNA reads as TGTGCCAGCCTCAGTGGGGGACAGCCGGATCAGCCCCAGCATTTT.

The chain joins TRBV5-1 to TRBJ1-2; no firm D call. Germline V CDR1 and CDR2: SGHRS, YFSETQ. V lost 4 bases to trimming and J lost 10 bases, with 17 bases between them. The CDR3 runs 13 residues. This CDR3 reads CASSPGVAMDYTF. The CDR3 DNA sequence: TGCGCCAGCAGCCCCGGAGTTGCTATGGACTACACCTTC.

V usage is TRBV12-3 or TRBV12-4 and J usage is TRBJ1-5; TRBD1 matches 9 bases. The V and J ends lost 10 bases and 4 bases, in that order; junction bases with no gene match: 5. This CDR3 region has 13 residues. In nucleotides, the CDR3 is TGTGCCACCTCGACAGGGGGAAATCAGCCCCAGCATTTT. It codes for CATSTGGNQPQHF.